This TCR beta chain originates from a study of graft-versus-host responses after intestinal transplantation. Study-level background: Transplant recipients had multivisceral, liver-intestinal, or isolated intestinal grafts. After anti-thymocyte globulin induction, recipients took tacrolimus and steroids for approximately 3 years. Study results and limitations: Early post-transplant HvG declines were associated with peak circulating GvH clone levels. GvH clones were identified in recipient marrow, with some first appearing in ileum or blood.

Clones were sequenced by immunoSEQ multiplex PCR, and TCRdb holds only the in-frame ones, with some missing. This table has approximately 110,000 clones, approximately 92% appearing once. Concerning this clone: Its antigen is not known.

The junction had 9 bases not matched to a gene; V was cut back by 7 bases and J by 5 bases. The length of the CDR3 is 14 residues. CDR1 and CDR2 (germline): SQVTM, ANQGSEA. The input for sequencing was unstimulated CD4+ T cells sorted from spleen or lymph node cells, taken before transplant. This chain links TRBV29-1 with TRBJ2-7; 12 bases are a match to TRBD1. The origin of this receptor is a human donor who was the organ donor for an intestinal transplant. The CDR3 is CSGPPGQGAHEQYF. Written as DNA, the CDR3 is TGCAGCGGCCCGCCGGGACAGGGGGCCCACGAGCAGTACTTC.